The present T cell receptor (beta chain) was sequenced within a study of vaccination and CD4 T cells after COVID-19. The germline V gene has CDR1 KGHSH and CDR2 LQKENI. With 5 bases removed from V and 6 bases from J, the gap between germline ends came to 8 bases. The CDR3 is made up of 12 amino acids. CD4+ T cells that had been cultured provided DNA sequenced with the Oncomine TCR Beta short-read assay. TCRdb redid the calling of the PCR reads with MiXCR, one entry per CDR3 protein. In the table there are 20,000 to 25,000 distinct CDR3 sequences, about a third of which are singletons. Time point of the sample: late sampling 161 to 241 days after vaccination in three convalescent patients. Treatment given: roughly 10-day PBMC culture with coronavirus spike peptide pools or control peptides (ViraFEST assay). Points on this clonotype: Its matching antigen is unknown.

The chain employs TRBV18 and TRBJ1-5; no clear D gene. The sequencing here drew on CD4+ T cells from blood, cultured in vitro, taken about 7 months after SARS-CoV-2 vaccination. The origin of this receptor is a human donor who had recovered from COVID-19. CDR3 in DNA: TGTGCCAGCTCAACCCGGGGTCAGCCCCAGCATTTT. It is translated as CASSTRGQPQHF. The whole variable domain, remainder taken from reference TRBV18 and TRBJ1-5, is NAGVMQNPRHLVRRRGQEARLRCSPMKGHSHVYWYRQLPEEGLKFMVYLQKENIIDESGMPKERFSAEFPKEGPSILRIQQVVRGDSAAYFCASSTRGQPQHFGDGTRLSIL.